The entry below gives a single T cell receptor (beta chain) sequence along with its context. The trim removed 0 bases at V and 8 bases at J, leaving 7 bases unmatched. This CDR3 spans 14 amino acids. Germline V gene data show CDR1 as GTSNPN and CDR2 as SVGIG (reference sequence). The data stem from a study of cytomegalovirus exposure and HLA in healthy donors. With 60 Vbeta and 13 Jbeta primers, the PCR was carried out. The assay was immunoSEQ multiplex PCR, and TCRdb's table has in-frame clones only and misses some. The sample contains fewer than 150,000 clones, about 74% of which appear only once. This rearrangement joins TRBV30 to TRBJ2-1, with 7 positions matching TRBD2. The receptor was derived from a man aged 35 to 55 in good health and CMV-seronegative. Sequencing was done on a sample of PBMCs. CDR3 sequence (DNA): TGTGCCTGGAGTGTACCCGGACTAGTTCATGAGCAGTTCTTC. It translates to CAWSVPGLVHEQFF.